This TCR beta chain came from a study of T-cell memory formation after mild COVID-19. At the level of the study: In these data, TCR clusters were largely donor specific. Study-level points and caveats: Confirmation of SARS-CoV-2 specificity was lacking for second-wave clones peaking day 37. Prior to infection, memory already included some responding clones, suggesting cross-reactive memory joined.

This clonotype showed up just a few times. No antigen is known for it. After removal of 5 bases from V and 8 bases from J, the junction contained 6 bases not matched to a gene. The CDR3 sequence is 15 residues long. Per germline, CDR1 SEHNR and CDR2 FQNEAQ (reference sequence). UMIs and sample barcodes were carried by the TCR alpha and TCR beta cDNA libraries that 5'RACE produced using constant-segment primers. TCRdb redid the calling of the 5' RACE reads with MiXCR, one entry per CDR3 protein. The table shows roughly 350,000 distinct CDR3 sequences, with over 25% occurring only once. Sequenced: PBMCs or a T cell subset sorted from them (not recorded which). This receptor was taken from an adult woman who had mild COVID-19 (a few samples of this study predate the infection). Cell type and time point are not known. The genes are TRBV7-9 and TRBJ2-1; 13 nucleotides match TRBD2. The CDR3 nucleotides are TGTGCCAGCAGCCGACTAGCGGGAGGATACGATGAGCAGTTCTTC. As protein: CASSRLAGGYDEQFF.